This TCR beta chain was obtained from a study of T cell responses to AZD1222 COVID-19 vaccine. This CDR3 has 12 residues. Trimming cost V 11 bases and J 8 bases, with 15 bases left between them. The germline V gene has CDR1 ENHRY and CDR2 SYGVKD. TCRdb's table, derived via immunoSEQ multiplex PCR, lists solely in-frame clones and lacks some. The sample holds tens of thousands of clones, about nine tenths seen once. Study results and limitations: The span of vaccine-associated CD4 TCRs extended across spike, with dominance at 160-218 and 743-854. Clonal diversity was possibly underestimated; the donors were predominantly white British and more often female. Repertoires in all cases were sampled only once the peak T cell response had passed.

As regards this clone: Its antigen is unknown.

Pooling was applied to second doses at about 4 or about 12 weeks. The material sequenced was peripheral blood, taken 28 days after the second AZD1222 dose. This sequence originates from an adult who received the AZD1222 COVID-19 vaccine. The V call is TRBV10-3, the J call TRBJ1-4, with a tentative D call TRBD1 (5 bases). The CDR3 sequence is CASAGFGEKLFF. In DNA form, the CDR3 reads TGTGCCTCAGCAGGGTTCGGCGAAAAACTGTTTTTT.